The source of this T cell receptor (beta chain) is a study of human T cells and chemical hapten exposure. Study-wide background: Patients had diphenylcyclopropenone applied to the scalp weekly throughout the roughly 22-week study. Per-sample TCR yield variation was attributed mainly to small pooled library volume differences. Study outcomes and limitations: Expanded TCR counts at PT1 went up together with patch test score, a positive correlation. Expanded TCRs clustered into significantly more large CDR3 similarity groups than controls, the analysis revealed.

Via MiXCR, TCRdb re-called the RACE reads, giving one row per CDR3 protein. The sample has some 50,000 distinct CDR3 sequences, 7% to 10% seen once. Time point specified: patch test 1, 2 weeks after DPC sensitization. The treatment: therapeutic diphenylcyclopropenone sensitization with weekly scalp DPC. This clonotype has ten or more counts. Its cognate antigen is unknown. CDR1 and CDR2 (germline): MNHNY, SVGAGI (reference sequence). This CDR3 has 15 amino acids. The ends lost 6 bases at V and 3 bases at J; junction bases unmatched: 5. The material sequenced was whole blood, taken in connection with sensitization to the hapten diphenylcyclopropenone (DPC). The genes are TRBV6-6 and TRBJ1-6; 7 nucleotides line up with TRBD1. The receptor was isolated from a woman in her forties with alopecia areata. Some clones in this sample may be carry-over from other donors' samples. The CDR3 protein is CASSPGTVYNSPLHF. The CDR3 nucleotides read TGTGCCAGCAGCCCCGGGACAGTCTATAATTCACCCCTCCACTTT.